The 11 T cell receptor beta chains listed next were all sequenced from one sample in a study of T-cell reconstitution after alpha-beta-depleted transplantation in children. Library preparation (for TCRbeta) was performed with unique molecular identifiers. MiXCR was run by TCRdb on the PCR reads, yielding one entry per CDR3 protein. The sample holds some 200,000 distinct CDR3 sequences, roughly 15% seen once. The material sequenced was PBMCs from the stem cell graft donor, taken from the stem cell graft. These TCRs come from a human donor who donated a stem cell graft to a child with acute lymphoblastic leukemia.

The sample holds many counts of this clonotype. The chain employs TRBV6-5 and TRBJ1-1, with TRBD1 matching over 12 bases. The V and J ends lost 2 bases and 2 bases, in that order; junction bases with no gene match: 3. The CDR3 has 16 amino acids. The germline V gene has CDR1 MNHEY and CDR2 SVGAGI. The CDR3 DNA is TGTGCCAGCAGTTACGGGACAGGGGGCCGAAACACTGAAGCTTTCTTT. Protein: CASSYGTGGRNTEAFF.

This clonotype was recorded many times. The gene calls are TRBV7-9 and TRBJ1-1, with D perhaps matching TRBD1 (5 bases). Per the germline V gene, CDR1 is SEHNR and CDR2 is FQNEAQ (reference sequence). The CDR3 sequence is 14 residues long. The germline V and J ends were trimmed by 6 bases and 4 bases, with 15 bases remaining between them. CDR3 nucleotide sequence: TGTGCCAGCAGGCGAGACGGGGGGAGCACTGAAGCTTTCTTT. Translated: CASRRDGGSTEAFF.

This clonotype has a count of ten or more. The chain has TRBV10-3 and TRBJ1-4; D not certain. Germline CDR1 is ENHRY and CDR2 is SYGVKD. The CDR3 spans 13 residues. V was cut by 8 bases and J by 3 bases, with 10 bases left in between. The CDR3 region is CAISLRANEKLFF. In DNA form, the CDR3 reads TGTGCCATCTCCTTGCGAGCTAATGAAAAACTGTTTTTT.

Many counts were recorded for this clonotype. The J gene is TRBJ1-2, the V gene TRBV12-3 or TRBV12-4, with D possibly being TRBD1 (6 bases). V lost 5 bases to trimming and J lost 8 bases, with 24 bases between them. The CDR3 contains 16 residues. The CDR3 here is CASSLDSYRTGQGYTF. As DNA, the CDR3 is TGTGCCAGCAGTCTCGACTCATATCGTACAGGGCAGGGCTACACCTTC.

This clonotype was seen at least ten times. The chain employs TRBV20-1 and TRBJ2-7, with TRBD2 identical over 8 bases. Germline CDR1 and CDR2: DFQATT and SNEGSKA (reference sequence). J was trimmed by 0 bases and V by 6 bases; bases with no gene match: 4. This CDR3 comprises 13 residues. The CDR3 nucleotides are TGCAGTGCCCCGGGACTAGACTCCTACGAGCAGTACTTC. Translating it yields CSAPGLDSYEQYF.

In regard to this clonotype: Germline is not matched at one junction end, which may reflect a read error. The chain combines TRBV7-2 with TRBJ2-1; 10 nucleotides agree with TRBD2. This CDR3 spans 13 amino acids. CDR1 SGHTA and CDR2 FQGNSA come from the germline V gene. CDR3: CASSLYQREGVVF. CDR3 DNA: TGTGCCAGCAGCTTATACCAGCGGGAGGGGGTCGTCTTC.

There are many counts of this clonotype. The J gene is TRBJ2-1, the V gene TRBV5-1, with 9 bases matching TRBD2. Germline V gene data show CDR1 as SGHRS and CDR2 as YFSETQ. The CDR3 extends over 14 amino acids. V trimming: 7 bases; J trimming: 6 bases; junction bases outside the gene matches: 8. The CDR3 reads CASCAGGPCNEQFF. CDR3 nucleotides: TGCGCCAGCTGTGCGGGAGGGCCCTGCAATGAGCAGTTCTTC.

This clonotype was seen at least ten times. V gene TRBV12-3 or TRBV12-4 combines with J gene TRBJ1-4; no definite D call. CDR3 size: 16 residues. Between the trimmed V and J ends, which lost 5 bases and 3 bases, there was a span of 16 bases. The CDR3 loop is CASSPRTGVANEKLFF. DNA of the CDR3: TGTGCCAGCAGTCCCCGGACGGGAGTTGCTAATGAAAAACTGTTTTTT.

The J gene is TRBJ1-2, the V gene TRBV29-1, with TRBD1 as a possible D gene (5 bases). V was trimmed by 7 bases and J by 6 bases, leaving 24 bases between them. CDR3 length: 15 amino acids. Germline V gives CDR1 SQVTM, CDR2 ANQGSEA. CDR3 region: CSARGGTSTTDGYTF. The CDR3 coding sequence is TGCAGCGCACGCGGGGGGACGTCGACCACCGATGGCTACACCTTC. Variable domain in full (rest from reference TRBV29-1 and TRBJ1-2): SAVISQKPSRDICQRGTSLTIQCQVDSQVTMMFWYRQQPGQSLTLIATANQGSEATYESGFVIDKFPISRPNLTFSTLTVSNMSPEDSSIYLCSARGGTSTTDGYTFGSGTRLTVV.

This clonotype was detected only a few times. The J gene is TRBJ2-2, the V gene TRBV20-1; a weak D match, TRBD1 (5 bases). In germline, CDR1 is DFQATT, CDR2 SNEGSKA (reference sequence). The CDR3 is 16 residues long. Trimming stripped 0 bases from V and 5 bases from J, with 16 bases between. CDR3 sequence reads: CSARDGGQGRTGELFF. The CDR3 region has the DNA TGCAGTGCTAGAGATGGTGGGCAGGGTAGGACCGGGGAGCTGTTTTTT.

This clonotype was recorded at least ten times. The genes are TRBV5-1 and TRBJ2-1; 7 nucleotides match TRBD2. The length of the CDR3 is 14 residues. Per the germline V gene, CDR1 is SGHRS and CDR2 is YFSETQ. V gave up 5 bases and J gave up 6 bases; unmatched junction bases: 8. CDR3 DNA: TGCGCCAGCAGTCTTGACGGGGGGACCAATGAGCAGTTCTTC. Amino acids: CASSLDGGTNEQFF.